The rows below give T cell receptor beta chains drawn from one sample of a study of STAT5B mutations in CD4+ large granular lymphocyte leukemia. Sequencing was performed with immunoSEQ multiplex PCR; in TCRdb, only in-frame clones are kept and a portion is missing. The sample yields over 35,000 clones, approximately 85% seen once. Specimen: CD4+ T cells from blood buffy coats. The receptors stem from a human donor in good health. Each CDR3 is given with its conserved first and last residue. Fields, in order: D gene, clone size, V gene, J gene, CDR3 DNA, CDR3 protein. D genes are given only for firm matches. Clone sizes are given selectively: once, few, many, or a class where the clone is expanded.

TRBD1	NA	TRBV7-2	TRBJ2-2	TGTGCCAGCAGCTTAGTAGGGACAGGCTCCACCGGGGAGCTGTTTTTT	CASSLVGTGSTGELFF
TRBD1	NA	TRBV10-2	TRBJ1-5	TGCGCCAGCAGGAGGACAGGGGAGGATCAGCCCCAGCATTTT	CASRRTGEDQPQHF
TRBD1	NA	TRBV6-1	TRBJ2-7	TGTGCCAGCAGTGACTCACAGGGGGCGGGCTACGAGCAGTACTTC	CASSDSQGAGYEQYF
TRBD2	NA	TRBV5-8	TRBJ2-5	TGTGCCAGCAGCGTGGGACTAGCGGGAGAGGGAGAGACCCAGTACTTC	CASSVGLAGEGETQYF
TRBD1	NA	TRBV19	TRBJ1-2	TGTGCCAGTAGTATAGGGGGACCGAGACAGGGGACCATCTATGGCTACACCTTC	CASSIGGPRQGTIYGYTF
NA	NA	TRBV6-5	TRBJ2-7	TGTGCCAGCAGTTACGGGCCGAACTACGAGCAGTACTTC	CASSYGPNYEQYF
TRBD1	NA	TRBV6-6	TRBJ2-3	TGTGCCAGCAGTCGCGACAGGGTGGATACGCAGTATTTT	CASSRDRVDTQYF
TRBD1	NA	TRBV2	TRBJ1-5	TGTGCCAGCAGCCTGCAGGGGGCGGGGAATCAGCCCCAGCATTTT	CASSLQGAGNQPQHF
NA	few	TRBV30	TRBJ1-1	TGTGCCTGGAGTGTATCCAGGAACACTGAAGCTTTCTTT	CAWSVSRNTEAFF
TRBD1	NA	TRBV6-5	TRBJ2-5	TGTGCCAGCAGTTACTTGGGACAGCAAGAGACCCAGTACTTC	CASSYLGQQETQYF
NA	NA	TRBV28	TRBJ2-1	TGTGCCAGCAGTTTTTACTCGTACAATGAGCAGTTCTTC	CASSFYSYNEQFF
NA	NA	TRBV19	TRBJ2-3	TGTGCCAGTAGTACAGGGCCCGGAACAGATACGCAGTATTTT	CASSTGPGTDTQYF
NA	NA	TRBV19	TRBJ1-4	TGTGCCAGTAGTATTGGGTCAACTAATGAAAAACTGTTTTTT	CASSIGSTNEKLFF
NA	few	TRBV19	TRBJ2-1	TGTGCCAGTAGTGCACAGGGTTGGGGACACAATGAGCAGTTCTTC	CASSAQGWGHNEQFF
NA	NA	TRBV13	TRBJ2-2	TGTGCCAGCAGCTTGCACGGGAACACCGGGGAGCTGTTTTTT	CASSLHGNTGELFF
NA	NA	TRBV30	TRBJ1-6	TGTGCCTGGAGCCAACGGACAGTTATTAATTCACCCCTCCACTTT	CAWSQRTVINSPLHF
NA	NA	TRBV5-1	TRBJ2-5	TGCGCCAGCAGCTTGGGTCTCTTCCAAGAGACCCAGTACTTC	CASSLGLFQETQYF
NA	NA	TRBV6-5	TRBJ1-5	TGTGCCAGCAGTTACTCGAGGAATCAGCCCCAGCATTTT	CASSYSRNQPQHF
TRBD2	NA	TRBV7-7	TRBJ2-3	TGTGCCAGCAGCCCTGGGACTAGTCTTCCCACAGATACGCAGTATTTT	CASSPGTSLPTDTQYF
TRBD1	NA	TRBV5-1	TRBJ2-5	TGCGCCAGCAGCCCGGACAGGGGGCGAGAGACCCAGTACTTC	CASSPDRGRETQYF
NA	NA	TRBV19	TRBJ2-1	TGTGCCAGTAGTATAATGTCCTACAATGAGCAGTTCTTC	CASSIMSYNEQFF
NA	NA	TRBV5-1	TRBJ2-7	TGCGCCAGCAGCTTACTACACCCGATAACAAACTCCTACGAGCAGTACTTC	CASSLLHPITNSYEQYF
TRBD1	once	TRBV6-5	TRBJ1-5	TGTGCCAGCAGTTACTCAGGACAGGGGGCGAGTCAGCCCCAGCATTTT	CASSYSGQGASQPQHF
TRBD1	once	TRBV5-1	TRBJ2-1	TGCGCCAGCAGCTTGAGGGACAGGGCGGACAATGAGCAGTTCTTC	CASSLRDRADNEQFF
TRBD1	NA	TRBV7-8	TRBJ1-2	TGTGCCAGCAGCTCGACAGGGTTAGAAAACTATGGCTACACCTTC	CASSSTGLENYGYTF
TRBD1	NA	TRBV11-2	TRBJ1-1	TGTGCCAGCAGCTTACGACAGGGATGGAACACTGAAGCTTTCTTT	CASSLRQGWNTEAFF
NA	NA	TRBV5-1	TRBJ1-1	TGCGCCAGCAGCTTGATGACTACTAAAATTTCTGAAGCTTTCTTT	CASSLMTTKISEAFF
NA	NA	TRBV4-2	TRBJ1-1	TGTGCCAGCAGCCAAGAGAACACTGAAGCTTTCTTT	CASSQENTEAFF
TRBD2	NA	TRBV5-1	TRBJ2-3	TGCGCCAGCAGCTCACTAAGCGGGGGCCGAGGAGATACGCAGTATTTT	CASSSLSGGRGDTQYF
TRBD1	few	TRBV2	TRBJ1-2	TGTGCCGGAAACAACAGGGGCGCGCCTGGGAATGGCTACACCTTC	CAGNNRGAPGNGYTF
NA	NA	TRBV10-3	TRBJ2-5	TGTGCCATCAGTGAACAGGATGGGGAGACCCAGTACTTC	CAISEQDGETQYF
NA	NA	TRBV19	TRBJ1-4	TGTGCCACCGGGACCGAGCCTTTTTTT	CATGTEPFF
NA	NA	TRBV29-1	TRBJ2-1	TGCAGCGAAGGGGCCCTGGACAGTTACAATGAGCAGTTCTTC	CSEGALDSYNEQFF
NA	NA	TRBV7-2	TRBJ2-7	TGTGCCAGCAGCTTAGGGCGGCGTCCCGAGCAGTACTTC	CASSLGRRPEQYF
TRBD2	NA	TRBV7-8	TRBJ2-7	TGTGCCAGCAGGCCTAGCGGGGGGGACGAGCAGTACTTC	CASRPSGGDEQYF
NA	NA	TRBV4-3	TRBJ2-3	TGCGCCAGCAGCCAAGATCTGGGGAGTAGCACAGATACGCAGTATTTT	CASSQDLGSSTDTQYF
TRBD2	NA	TRBV7-8	TRBJ2-1	TGTGCCAGCAGCTCCCGCCCAGTAGCGGGAGCCTACAATGAGCAGTTCTTC	CASSSRPVAGAYNEQFF
TRBD1	NA	TRBV27	TRBJ1-2	TGTGCCAGCAGTCCACAGACAGGGGGCACCTATGGCTACACCTTC	CASSPQTGGTYGYTF
TRBD2	NA	TRBV6-4	TRBJ2-1	TGTGCCAGCAGTGGTCTAGCGGGAGGGGAGCAGTTCTTC	CASSGLAGGEQFF
NA	NA	TRBV2	TRBJ2-7	TGTGCCAGCAGTGAACGGGAGACGAGCTCCTACGAGCAGTACTTC	CASSERETSSYEQYF
TRBD1	NA	TRBV11-2	TRBJ1-2	TGTGCCAGCAGCCGATCAACGGACAGGGGGCGAGTCAACTATGGCTACACCTTC	CASSRSTDRGRVNYGYTF
NA	NA	TRBV7-6	TRBJ2-2	TGTGCCAGCAGCCTCGGAACGACAACCGGGGAGCTGTTTTTT	CASSLGTTTGELFF
NA	few	TRBV19	TRBJ2-6	TGTGCCAGTACCCCCCTAGGCGACTCTGGGGCCAACGTCCTGACTTTC	CASTPLGDSGANVLTF
NA	NA	TRBV2	TRBJ2-7	TGTGCCAGCAGGCCGAGACTCGTGGACGAGGCAAGCGAGCAGTACTTC	CASRPRLVDEASEQYF
NA	NA	TRBV7-6	TRBJ1-5	TGTGCCAGCAGCTTACCTAATCAGCCCCAGCATTTT	CASSLPNQPQHF
TRBD1	NA	TRBV5-1	TRBJ1-4	TGCGCCAGCAGCTCAGGACAGGGGCCTCCTAATGAAAAACTGTTTTTT	CASSSGQGPPNEKLFF
NA	NA	TRBV29-1	TRBJ1-4	TGCAGCGTTGAAGATAGCTTTGGGGCTACTAATGAAAAACTGTTTTTT	CSVEDSFGATNEKLFF
TRBD1	NA	TRBV28	TRBJ2-5	TGTGCCAGCAGTTCCCGCCGGGACAGTCAAGAGACCCAGTACTTC	CASSSRRDSQETQYF
NA	NA	TRBV2	TRBJ2-2	TGTGCCACCTCTCCGCACAGGGACACCGGGGAGCTGTTTTTT	CATSPHRDTGELFF
NA	NA	TRBV5-1	TRBJ2-2	TGCGCCAGCAGCTTCGGAGACAGGGAGGACGGGGAGCTGTTTTTT	CASSFGDREDGELFF
NA	NA	TRBV30	TRBJ2-7	TGTGCCTGGAGTGCGGGGCTTCCCCCTCTCGAGCAGTACTTC	CAWSAGLPPLEQYF
NA	NA	TRBV18	TRBJ1-5	TGTGCCAGCTCAGTTACCGCGTATAGCAATCAGCCCCAGCATTTT	CASSVTAYSNQPQHF
NA	NA	TRBV7-8	TRBJ2-2	TGTGCCAGCAGCTTAGTACAAGACACCGGGGAGCTGTTTTTT	CASSLVQDTGELFF
TRBD1	NA	TRBV10-3	TRBJ2-7	TGTGCCACGGGGACAGCCTACGAGCAGTACTTC	CATGTAYEQYF
NA	NA	TRBV4-3	TRBJ2-7	TGCGCCAGCAGCCAAGTGAACGTGCCGTCCTACGAGCAGTACTTC	CASSQVNVPSYEQYF
NA	NA	TRBV5-1	TRBJ2-2	TGCGCCAGCTCGGTGGGGCCGGGCCCCTCCGGGGAGCTGTTTTTT	CASSVGPGPSGELFF
NA	NA	TRBV5-1	TRBJ2-7	TGCGCCAGCAGCGTCTCAACCAACGAGCAGTACTTC	CASSVSTNEQYF
NA	NA	TRBV5-8	TRBJ1-1	TGTGCCAGCAGCGTTGGTGGTGTCGCACGGAACACTGAAGCTTTCTTT	CASSVGGVARNTEAFF
NA	NA	TRBV28	TRBJ1-5	TGTGCCAGCAGTTTGCCCACAGGGAACAATCAGCCCCAGCATTTT	CASSLPTGNNQPQHF